These 3 T cell receptor beta chains were sequenced from one sample in a study of T cells expressing NK-cell markers. TCRdb re-called the 5' RACE reads; every CDR3 protein appears as one record, without DNA. The sample shows 300,000 to 500,000 distinct CDR3 sequences, and about 11% sits with its ten largest clones. Input material: blood T cells: a sorted CD56 or NKG2C T cell subset, CD4+ or CD8+ T cells, or bulk PBMC T cells (not recorded which). The receptors shown here come from a woman aged 50 to 60 in good health.

The V call is TRBV5-1, the J call TRBJ2-7. Germline assignment: CDR1 SGHRS and CDR2 YFSETQ. This CDR3 contains 14 residues. CDR3: CASSLATHSYEQYF.

The CDR3 here is CASSVRATSTDTQYF. The V and J genes are TRBV9 and TRBJ2-3; with no DNA, the TCRdb D assignment of TRBD2 cannot be verified. CDR3 length: 15 residues. Looked up from germline, CDR1 is SGDLS and CDR2 is YYNGEE.

The V gene is TRBV10-2, the J gene TRBJ2-4; lacking DNA, the TRBD2 call made by TCRdb goes unchecked. CDR1 and CDR2 (germline): WSHSY, SAAADI. The length of the CDR3 is 15 residues. CDR3: CASSGLADGKNIQYF.